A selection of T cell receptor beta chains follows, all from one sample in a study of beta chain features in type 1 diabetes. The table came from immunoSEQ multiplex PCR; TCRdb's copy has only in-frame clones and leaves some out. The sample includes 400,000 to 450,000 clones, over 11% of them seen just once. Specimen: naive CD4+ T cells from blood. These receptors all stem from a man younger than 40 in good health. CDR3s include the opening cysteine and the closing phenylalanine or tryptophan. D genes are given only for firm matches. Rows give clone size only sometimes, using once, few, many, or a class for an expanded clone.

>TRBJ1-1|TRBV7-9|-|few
CASSPNPSWAGLVTEAFF
TGTGCCAGCAGCCCCAATCCCTCGTGGGCCGGCTTGGTCACTGAAGCTTTCTTT
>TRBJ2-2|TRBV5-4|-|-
CASSRGQFANTGELFF
TGTGCCAGCAGCAGAGGACAGTTCGCGAACACCGGGGAGCTGTTTTTT
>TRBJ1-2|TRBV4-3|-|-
CASSQLHRRSPYGYTF
TGCGCCAGCAGCCAACTCCACAGGCGGAGTCCTTATGGCTACACCTTC
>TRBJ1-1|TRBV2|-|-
CASSVGSREAFF
TGTGCCAGCAGTGTAGGAAGCCGTGAAGCTTTCTTT
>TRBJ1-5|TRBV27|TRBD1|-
CASKGDRGGNQPQHF
TGTGCCAGCAAAGGAGACAGGGGAGGCAATCAGCCCCAGCATTTT
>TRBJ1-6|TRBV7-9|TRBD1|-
CASSLGTGTSSPLHF
TGTGCCAGCAGCTTAGGGACAGGGACGAGTTCACCCCTCCACTTT
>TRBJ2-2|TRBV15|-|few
CATGQNTGELFF
TGTGCCACCGGACAGAACACCGGGGAGCTGTTTTTT
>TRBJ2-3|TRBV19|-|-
CASSIRGATDTQYF
TGTGCCAGTAGTATCCGTGGGGCCACAGATACGCAGTATTTT
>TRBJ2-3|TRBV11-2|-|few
CASSLSFKRTDTQYF
TGTGCCAGCAGCTTATCGTTCAAGCGCACAGATACGCAGTATTTT
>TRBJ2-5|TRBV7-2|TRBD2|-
CASSLNGGATETQYF
TGTGCCAGCAGCCTCAACGGGGGGGCTACGGAGACCCAGTACTTC
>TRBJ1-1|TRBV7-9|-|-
CASSLPGNTEAFF
TGTGCCAGCAGCTTACCGGGAAACACTGAAGCTTTCTTT
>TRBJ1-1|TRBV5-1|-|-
CASSFTPNTEAFF
TGCGCCAGCAGCTTTACCCCTAACACTGAAGCTTTCTTT
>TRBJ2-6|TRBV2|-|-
CASRVSGANVLTF
TGTGCCAGCCGGGTCTCTGGGGCCAACGTCCTGACTTTC
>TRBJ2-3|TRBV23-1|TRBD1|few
CASSQEDGQGRGTDTQYF
TGCGCCAGCAGTCAGGAAGATGGACAGGGGAGGGGCACAGATACGCAGTATTTT
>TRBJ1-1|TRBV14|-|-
CASSQRLSGRNTEAFF
TGTGCCAGCAGCCAAAGGCTGTCAGGAAGAAACACTGAAGCTTTCTTT
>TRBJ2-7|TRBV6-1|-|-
CASGAGQSVYEQYF
TGTGCCAGCGGGGCGGGACAGTCGGTTTACGAGCAGTACTTC
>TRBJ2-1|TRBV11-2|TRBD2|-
CASSLDAGGAYNEQFF
TGTGCCAGCAGCTTAGATGCGGGGGGGGCCTACAATGAGCAGTTCTTC
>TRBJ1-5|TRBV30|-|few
CAWSVQNGGPQHF
TGTGCCTGGAGTGTTCAGAATGGGGGGCCCCAGCATTTT
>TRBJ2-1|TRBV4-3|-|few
CASSQELANEQFF
TGCGCCAGCAGCCAAGAACTAGCCAATGAGCAGTTCTTC
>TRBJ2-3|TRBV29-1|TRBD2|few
CSVSGRAGDTQYF
TGCAGCGTTAGCGGGAGGGCAGGAGATACGCAGTATTTT
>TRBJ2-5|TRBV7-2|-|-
CASSSLSSRETQYF
TGTGCCAGCAGCTCCTTAAGTAGTAGAGAGACCCAGTACTTC
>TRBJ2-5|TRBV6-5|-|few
CASRMGPPQETQYF
TGTGCCAGCAGGATGGGCCCTCCTCAAGAGACCCAGTACTTC
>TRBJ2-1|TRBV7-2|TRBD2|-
CASSPRTSGTRHNEQFF
TGTGCCAGCAGCCCCAGGACTAGCGGGACGCGACACAATGAGCAGTTCTTC
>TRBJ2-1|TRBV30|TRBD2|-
CAQSEVAGSYNEQFF
TGTGCCCAAAGCGAAGTAGCGGGGTCCTACAATGAGCAGTTCTTC
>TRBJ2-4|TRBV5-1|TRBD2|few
CASSPGTSGRNKNIQYF
TGCGCCAGCAGCCCCGGGACTAGCGGGAGGAACAAAAACATTCAGTACTTC
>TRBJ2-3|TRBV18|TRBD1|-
CASSPGQAGTDTQYF
TGTGCCAGCTCACCAGGACAGGCCGGCACAGATACGCAGTATTTT
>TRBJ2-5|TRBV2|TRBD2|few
CASSEITAGWLVETQYF
TGTGCCAGCAGTGAGATTACAGCGGGATGGTTGGTAGAGACCCAGTACTTC
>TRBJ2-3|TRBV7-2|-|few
CASSPGTDTQYF
TGTGCCAGCAGCCCGGGTACAGATACGCAGTATTTT
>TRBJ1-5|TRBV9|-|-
CASSVGNQPQHF
TGTGCCAGCAGCGTAGGGAATCAGCCCCAGCATTTT
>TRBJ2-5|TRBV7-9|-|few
CASSPAGTQYF
TGTGCCAGCAGCCCGGCTGGGACCCAGTACTTC
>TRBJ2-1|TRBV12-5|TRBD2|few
CASGLESGRYEQFF
TGTGCTAGTGGTTTGGAAAGCGGGAGGTATGAGCAGTTCTTC
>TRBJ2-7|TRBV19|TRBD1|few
CASSGTVLYEQYF
TGTGCCAGCTCCGGGACAGTATTATACGAGCAGTACTTC
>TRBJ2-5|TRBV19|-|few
CASSIAGETQYF
TGTGCCAGTAGTATTGCGGGGGAGACCCAGTACTTC
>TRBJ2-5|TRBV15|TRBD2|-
CATSRDPILRLAEETQYF
TGTGCCACCAGCAGAGATCCCATCCTGAGACTAGCGGAAGAGACCCAGTACTTC
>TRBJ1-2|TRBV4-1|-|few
CASSQASQGNPNYGYTF
TGCGCCAGCAGCCAAGCCTCACAGGGCAACCCTAACTATGGCTACACCTTC
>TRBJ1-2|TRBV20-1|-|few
CSATEDYGYTF
TGCAGTGCTACAGAAGACTATGGCTACACCTTC
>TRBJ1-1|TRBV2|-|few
CASSDGRVGNTEAFF
TGTGCCAGCAGTGACGGGAGGGTCGGGAACACTGAAGCTTTCTTT
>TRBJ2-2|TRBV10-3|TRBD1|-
CAISQDRGTGELFF
TGTGCCATCAGCCAAGACAGGGGCACCGGGGAGCTGTTTTTT
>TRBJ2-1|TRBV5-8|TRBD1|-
CASSSTGPLLEQFF
TGTGCCAGCAGCTCGACAGGGCCCCTATTGGAGCAGTTCTTC
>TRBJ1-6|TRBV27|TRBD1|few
CASSRYQGQGGSPLHF
TGTGCCAGCAGTCGCTACCAGGGACAGGGCGGGTCACCCCTCCACTTT
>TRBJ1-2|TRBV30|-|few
CAWSVTHYGYTF
TGTGCCTGGAGTGTAACACACTATGGCTACACCTTC
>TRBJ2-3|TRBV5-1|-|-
CASSSSTGLSTDTQYF
TGCGCCAGCAGCTCATCGACAGGCCTTAGCACAGATACGCAGTATTTT
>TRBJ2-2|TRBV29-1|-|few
CSVFTFGVTGELFF
TGCAGCGTTTTTACCTTTGGGGTCACCGGGGAGCTGTTTTTT
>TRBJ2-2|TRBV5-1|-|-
CASSLRSARDTGELFF
TGCGCCAGCAGCTTGCGGTCTGCGAGGGACACCGGGGAGCTGTTTTTT
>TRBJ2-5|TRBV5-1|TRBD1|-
CASKGAKQETQYF
TGCGCCAGCAAGGGGGCCAAACAAGAGACCCAGTACTTC
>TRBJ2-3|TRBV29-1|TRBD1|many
CSVHGDRNTDTQYF
TGCAGCGTCCACGGGGACAGAAACACAGATACGCAGTATTTT
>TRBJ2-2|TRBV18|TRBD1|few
CASSPGQGNTGELFF
TGTGCCAGCTCACCGGGACAGGGAAACACCGGGGAGCTGTTTTTT
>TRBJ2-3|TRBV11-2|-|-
CASSPRVGGPSTDTQYF
TGTGCCAGCAGCCCCAGGGTCGGGGGGCCGAGCACAGATACGCAGTATTTT
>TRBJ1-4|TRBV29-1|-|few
CSVQITNEKLFF
TGCAGCGTCCAGATAACTAATGAAAAACTGTTTTTT
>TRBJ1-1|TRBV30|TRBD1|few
CAYKQGAGAEAFF
TGTGCCTATAAACAGGGGGCCGGCGCTGAAGCTTTCTTT
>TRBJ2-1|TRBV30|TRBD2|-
CAWSVQLAGDNEQFF
TGTGCCTGGAGTGTCCAACTAGCGGGAGATAATGAGCAGTTCTTC
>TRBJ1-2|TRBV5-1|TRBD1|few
CASSLAPGQGYGYTF
TGCGCCAGCAGCTTGGCCCCGGGACAGGGGTACGGCTACACCTTC
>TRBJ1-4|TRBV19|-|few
CASTPRWRNNYEKLFF
TGTGCCAGTACCCCGAGGTGGCGTAATAACTATGAAAAACTGTTTTTT
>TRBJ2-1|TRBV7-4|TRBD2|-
CASSLRLAGKKRNEQFF
TGTGCCAGCAGCTTAAGATTAGCGGGAAAAAAACGTAATGAGCAGTTCTTC
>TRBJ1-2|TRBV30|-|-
CAWNSANYGYTF
TGTGCCTGGAACAGTGCTAACTATGGCTACACCTTC